The sequence of this T cell receptor (beta chain) was determined in a study of T cell responses to AZD1222 COVID-19 vaccine. Overall study results and limits: Mapped onto spike, vaccine-associated CD4 TCRs spanned it and were dominant at 160-218 and 743-854.

The CDR3 has 15 amino acids. The germline V gene has CDR1 LGHDT and CDR2 YNNKEL (reference sequence). Trimming cost V 0 bases and J 11 bases, with 17 bases left between them. A remark on this clone: Antigen specificity is unknown.

Clones were read by immunoSEQ multiplex PCR, and TCRdb kept only the in-frame ones, dropping some. The data contain 90,000 to 150,000 clones, about nine tenths of them singletons. The specimen comprised peripheral blood, sampled on day 0 of AZD1222 vaccination. The sequence was collected from an adult in good health. This chain joins TRBV3-1 (or the pseudogene TRBV3-2) and TRBJ1-5; D is uncertain. The CDR3 spells CASSQEWGESQTQHF. CDR3 sequence (DNA): TGTGCCAGCAGCCAAGAGTGGGGAGAAAGCCAAACCCAGCATTTT.